Reported below is one TCR beta chain. The sample is drawn from a study of blood T cell repertoires in COVID-19. V gave up 0 bases and J gave up 3 bases, with 8 bases separating them. This CDR3 has 14 amino acids. Germline V gene lookup returns CDR1 LGHDT and CDR2 YNNKEL (reference sequence). Profiling relied on immunoSEQ multiplex PCR, and the TCRdb table lists in-frame clones only, not all of them. The sample shows 65,000 to 90,000 clones, roughly nine tenths of them seen only once. The clonotype comes from a man over 45 with acute or convalescent COVID-19. Sequenced input: peripheral blood. The gene calls are TRBV3-1 (or the pseudogene TRBV3-2) and TRBJ1-2, with TRBD1 as a possible D gene (5 bases). CDR3 region: CASSQEWGDYGYTF. The CDR3 bases are TGTGCCAGCAGCCAAGAATGGGGGGACTATGGCTACACCTTC.